Presented here are 22 T cell receptor beta chains from one specimen sequenced in a study of shared clonotypes between healthy human individuals. Repertoires were generated with immunoSEQ multiplex PCR, while TCRdb's copy carries only in-frame clones and drops some. The repertoire holds 600,000 to 750,000 clones, with roughly 91% as singletons. The source material was memory CD8+ T cells from PBMCs. Subset meaning: CD45RO+ cells pooled with CCR7-negative TemRA cells. Every receptor here comes from a man aged 18-30 years in good health. Some clones in this sample may be carry-over from other donors' samples.

The gene calls are TRBV5-4 and TRBJ1-1, with TRBD1 matching over 7 bases. CDR1 is SGHNT and CDR2 is YYREEE in the germline V gene (reference sequence). Trimming took 4 bases from V and 6 from J; bases not matched to a gene: 6. This CDR3 region has 13 residues. This CDR3 is CASSTGTVAEAFF. CDR3 nucleotide sequence: TGTGCCAGCAGCACCGGGACAGTGGCTGAAGCTTTCTTT.

The rearrangement uses TRBV28 and TRBJ2-7; TRBD2 aligns across 7 bases. The CDR3 consists of 13 residues. Germline V gives CDR1 MDHEN, CDR2 SYDVKM. J was trimmed by 4 bases and V by 4 bases; bases with no gene match: 4. Written as DNA, the CDR3 is TGTGCCAGCAGTTACGGGCGGGGGTACGAGCAGTACTTC. Translated: CASSYGRGYEQYF.

This rearrangement joins TRBV10-2 to TRBJ2-5, with 9 bases aligning to TRBD1. The J call may be wrong; the DNA end is better matched by TRBJ2-7. CDR1 is WSHSY, CDR2 SAAADI, per germline. The CDR3 is made up of 14 amino acids. The DNA of the CDR3 is TGCGCCAGCACTAGGACAGGGGTGGGCTACGAGCAGTACTTC. Translated: CASTRTGVGYEQYF.

This chain uses TRBV19 with TRBJ1-5; possible D gene TRBD1, 5 bases. V gave up 3 bases and J gave up 5 bases, with 8 bases separating them. Germline V gives CDR1 LNHDA, CDR2 SQIVND (reference sequence). The CDR3 consists of 13 residues. The DNA for the CDR3 is TGTGCCAGTAGTATGTGGGGGGATCAGCCCCAGCATTTT. Translating it yields CASSMWGDQPQHF.

This chain joins TRBV18 and TRBJ2-7; 8 bases agree with TRBD2. The CDR3 runs 16 residues. Trimming at V came to 3 bases and at J to 5 bases, leaving 12 bases not matched to a gene. Germline lookup yields CDR1 KGHSH and CDR2 LQKENI. CDR3 loop: CASSPPGAGGPHEQYF. The CDR3 DNA is TGTGCCAGCTCACCCCCGGGGGCGGGAGGTCCCCACGAGCAGTACTTC. Full variable domain (rest looked up from reference TRBV18 and TRBJ2-7): NAGVMQNPRHLVRRRGQEARLRCSPMKGHSHVYWYRQLPEEGLKFMVYLQKENIIDESGMPKERFSAEFPKEGPSILRIQQVVRGDSAAYFCASSPPGAGGPHEQYFGPGTRLTVT.

This chain joins TRBV15 and TRBJ1-5; no definite D call. The CDR3 loop spans 16 amino acids. The germline V gene has CDR1 LNHNV and CDR2 YYDKDF (reference sequence). V was clipped by 1 base and J by 2 bases, with 12 bases between them. CDR3 nucleotides: TGTGCCACCAGCAGAGCAGTGGGTCACGGCAATCAGCCCCAGCATTTT. Its translation is CATSRAVGHGNQPQHF. Full variable domain (remainder filled in from reference TRBV15 and TRBJ1-5): DAMVIQNPRYQVTQFGKPVTLSCSQTLNHNVMYWYQQKSSQAPKLLFHYYDKDFNNEADTPDNFQSRRPNTSFCFLDIRSPGLGDTAMYLCATSRAVGHGNQPQHFGDGTRLSIL.

The chain carries TRBV5-6 and TRBJ2-3, with TRBD2 identical over 7 bases. V lost 2 bases and J lost 1; bases outside the gene matches: 16. This CDR3 has 19 amino acids. Looked up from germline, CDR1 is SGHDT and CDR2 is YYEEEE. Here the CDR3 DNA reads TGTGCCAGCAGCTTAAGGCGTGGCGGGAGAGTTGTCGGCACAGATACGCAGTATTTT. This translates into CASSLRRGGRVVGTDTQYF.

V usage is TRBV7-9 and J usage is TRBJ2-2; either TRBD1 or TRBD2 may supply D (5 bases each). V lost 2 bases, J lost 7 bases, and 14 bases lay in between. Germline assignment: CDR1 SEHNR and CDR2 FQNEAQ (reference sequence). The CDR3 is made up of 15 amino acids. The CDR3 coding sequence is TGTGCCAGCAGCTTAATAGGTCGGGGCGGCGGGGAGCTGTTTTTT. This gives the protein CASSLIGRGGGELFF.

The rearrangement uses TRBV5-6 and TRBJ2-1; the D gene is possibly TRBD1 (7 bases). The V gene lost 1 base and the J gene lost 6 bases, with 26 bases spanning the gap. There are 19 residues in the CDR3. Germline loops: CDR1 SGHDT, CDR2 YYEEEE. The CDR3 reads CASSLLIRGKWRALNEQFF. The CDR3 nucleotides read TGTGCCAGCAGCTTGTTGATCAGGGGGAAATGGAGGGCCCTCAATGAGCAGTTCTTC. Looking up the rest from reference TRBV5-6 and TRBJ2-1 gives the full variable domain: DAGVTQSPTHLIKTRGQQVTLRCSPKSGHDTVSWYQQALGQGPQFIFQYYEEEERQRGNFPDRFSGHQFPNYSSELNVNALLLGDSALYLCASSLLIRGKWRALNEQFFGPGTRLTVL.

The chain carries TRBV6-6 and TRBJ2-7; 7 bases are shared with TRBD2. CDR3 length equals 15 residues. Trimming at V came to 0 bases and at J to 2 bases, leaving 4 bases not matched to a gene. Germline V gene lookup returns CDR1 MNHNY and CDR2 SVGAGI (reference sequence). CDR3 loop: CASSYSASGTYEQYF. Written as DNA, the CDR3 is TGTGCCAGCAGTTACTCGGCTAGCGGAACCTACGAGCAGTACTTC.

The chain employs TRBV11-2 and TRBJ2-2, with D maybe TRBD2 (6 bases). This CDR3 region has 16 residues. Trimming left V 1 base short and J 1 base short, with 10 bases between. In germline, CDR1 is SGHAT, CDR2 FQNNGV. CDR3 residues: CASSLAYGRNTGELFF. The CDR3 bases are TGTGCCAGCAGCTTAGCTTACGGGAGGAACACCGGGGAGCTGTTTTTT.

The chain carries TRBV5-6 and TRBJ2-1; D is unresolved. In germline, CDR1 is SGHDT, CDR2 YYEEEE. The CDR3 is made up of 12 amino acids. V dropped 2 bases and J dropped 7 bases, with 7 bases sitting between them. As DNA, the CDR3 is TGTGCCAGCAGCTTTTTAGTAAATGAGCAGTTCTTC. It encodes CASSFLVNEQFF.

Concerning this clone: Relative to the germline gene, one junction end is altered; a read error may explain this. This chain joins TRBV7-6 and TRBJ2-1, with unresolved D. Germline lookup yields CDR1 SGHVS and CDR2 FNYEAQ. The CDR3 length is 15 residues. The CDR3 protein is CASSLDRSSYNEQFF. The CDR3 DNA reads as TGTGCCAGCAGTTTAGACCGAAGCTCCTACAATGAGCAGTTCTTC.

The chain combines TRBV14 with TRBJ2-5; D is undetermined. The CDR3 totals 11 residues. Germline V gene data show CDR1 as SGHDN and CDR2 as FVKESK. The germline V and J ends were trimmed by 6 bases and 3 bases, with 5 bases remaining between them. The CDR3 sequence: CASSFEETQYF. CDR3 DNA sequence: TGTGCCAGCAGTTTCGAAGAGACCCAGTACTTC.

This chain uses TRBV5-1 with TRBJ1-1, with 8 bases lining up with TRBD1. This CDR3 spans 19 amino acids. Germline V gene lookup returns CDR1 SGHRS and CDR2 YFSETQ. After removal of 4 bases from V and 4 bases from J, the junction contained 21 bases not matched to a gene. This CDR3 reads CASSPPDIDRGSSSTEAFF. The CDR3 DNA is TGCGCCAGCAGCCCACCCGACATTGACAGGGGCTCGTCTAGCACTGAAGCTTTCTTT.

This chain connects TRBV9 to TRBJ2-3; weak D call: TRBD2 (6 bases). V was cut by 3 bases and J by 0 bases, with 14 bases left in between. The CDR3 has 16 amino acids. The V gene's germline CDR1 is SGDLS and CDR2 YYNGEE. The DNA for the CDR3 is TGTGCCAGCAGCGACGGAAGTAGCGGTAGCACAGATACGCAGTATTTT. It specifies CASSDGSSGSTDTQYF.

The J gene is TRBJ2-6, the V gene TRBV10-1; D is undetermined. The CDR3 length is 14 residues. From germline, CDR1 is WNHNN and CDR2 SYGVQD (reference sequence). Trimming cost V 9 bases and J 0 bases, with 9 bases left between them. The CDR3 loop is CARILCSGANVLTF. As DNA, the CDR3 is TGCGCCAGAATCCTTTGCTCTGGGGCCAACGTCCTGACTTTC.

J is TRBJ2-7 and V is TRBV2; a weak D match, TRBD1 (6 bases). Per germline, CDR1 SNHLY and CDR2 FYNNEI. The CDR3 runs 15 residues. Trimming took off 4 bases at V and 2 bases at J, with 15 bases between the two ends. CDR3 region: CASSVWAGVTYEQYF. The CDR3 DNA is TGTGCCAGCAGTGTCTGGGCAGGGGTAACCTACGAGCAGTACTTC.

The chain has TRBV7-9 and TRBJ2-3; D may be TRBD1 (5 bases). Germline loops: CDR1 SEHNR, CDR2 FQNEAQ (reference sequence). The CDR3 contains 17 residues. Trimming cost V 3 bases and J 4 bases, with 20 bases left between them. CDR3 sequence reads: CASSFPGISIAPDTQYF. The CDR3 DNA follows: TGTGCCAGCAGCTTCCCAGGGATCTCCATTGCCCCAGATACGCAGTATTTT.

The rearrangement joins TRBV19 to TRBJ2-7; the D is unclear. This CDR3 contains 13 residues. Germline V CDR1 and CDR2: LNHDA, SQIVND (reference sequence). V was trimmed by 3 bases and J by 4 bases, leaving 10 bases between them. The CDR3 here is CASSMILGYEQYF. CDR3 sequence (DNA): TGTGCCAGTAGTATGATTTTGGGATACGAGCAGTACTTC.

The V and J genes are TRBV13 and TRBJ2-1, with TRBD1 matching over 10 bases. With V trimmed by 4 bases and J by 7 bases, 4 bases remained unmatched. Germline CDR1 PRHDT, CDR2 FYEKMQ (reference sequence). The CDR3 extends over 14 amino acids. CDR3 DNA: TGTGCCAGCAGCTCCGGACAGGGGGATAATGAGCAGTTCTTC. It is translated as CASSSGQGDNEQFF.

The chain carries TRBV6-5 and TRBJ1-1, with unresolved D. Germline CDR1 is MNHEY and CDR2 is SVGAGI. The CDR3 has 14 amino acids. The germline V and J ends were trimmed by 5 bases and 5 bases, with 15 bases remaining between them. CDR3 coding DNA: TGTGCCAGCAGTAGTCTCAGGTTAGGGACTGAAGCTTTCTTT. Protein sequence: CASSSLRLGTEAFF.